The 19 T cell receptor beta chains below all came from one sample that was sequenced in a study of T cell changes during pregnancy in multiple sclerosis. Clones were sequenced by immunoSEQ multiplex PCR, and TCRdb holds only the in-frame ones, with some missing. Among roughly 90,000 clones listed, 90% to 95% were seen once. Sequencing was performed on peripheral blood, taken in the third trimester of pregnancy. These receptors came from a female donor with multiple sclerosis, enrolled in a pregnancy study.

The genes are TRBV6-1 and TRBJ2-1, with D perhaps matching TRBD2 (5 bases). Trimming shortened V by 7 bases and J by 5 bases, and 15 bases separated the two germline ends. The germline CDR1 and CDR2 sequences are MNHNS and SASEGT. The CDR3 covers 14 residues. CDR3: CASTTARGDNEQFF. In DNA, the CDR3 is TGTGCCAGCACCACCGCCCGGGGAGACAATGAGCAGTTCTTC.

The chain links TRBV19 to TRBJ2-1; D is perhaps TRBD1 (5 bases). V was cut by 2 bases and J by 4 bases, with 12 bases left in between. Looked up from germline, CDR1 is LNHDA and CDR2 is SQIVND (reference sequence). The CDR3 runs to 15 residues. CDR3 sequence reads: CASSILGDLYNEQFF. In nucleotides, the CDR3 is TGTGCCAGTAGTATATTAGGGGATTTGTACAATGAGCAGTTCTTC. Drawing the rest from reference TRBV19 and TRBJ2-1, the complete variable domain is DGGITQSPKYLFRKEGQNVTLSCEQNLNHDAMYWYRQDPGQGLRLIYYSQIVNDFQKGDIAEGYSVSREKKESFPLTVTSAQKNPTAFYLCASSILGDLYNEQFFGPGTRLTVL.

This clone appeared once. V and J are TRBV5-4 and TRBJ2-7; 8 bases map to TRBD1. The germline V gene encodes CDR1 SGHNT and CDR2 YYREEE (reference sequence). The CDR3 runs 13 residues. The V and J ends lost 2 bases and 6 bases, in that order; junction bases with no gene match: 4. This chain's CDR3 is CASSLGTGREQYF. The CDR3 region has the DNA TGTGCCAGCAGCTTAGGGACAGGACGCGAGCAGTACTTC.

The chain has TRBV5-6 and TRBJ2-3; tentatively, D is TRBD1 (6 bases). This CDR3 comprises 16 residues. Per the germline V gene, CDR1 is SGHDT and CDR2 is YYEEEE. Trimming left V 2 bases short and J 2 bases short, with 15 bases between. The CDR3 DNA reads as TGTGCCAGCAGCTTCCCATCACAGGGTAACACAGATACGCAGTATTTT. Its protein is CASSFPSQGNTDTQYF.

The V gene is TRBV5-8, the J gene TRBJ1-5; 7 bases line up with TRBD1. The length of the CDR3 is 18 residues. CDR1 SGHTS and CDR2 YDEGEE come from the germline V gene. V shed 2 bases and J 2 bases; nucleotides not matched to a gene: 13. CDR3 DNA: TGTGCCAGCAGCTTATTCGGCGTAGGGGGCCCCCGCAATCAGCCCCAGCATTTT. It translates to CASSLFGVGGPRNQPQHF. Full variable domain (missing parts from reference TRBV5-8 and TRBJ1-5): EAGVTQSPTHLIKTRGQQATLRCSPISGHTSVYWYQQALGLGLQFLLWYDEGEERNRGNFPPRFSGRQFPNYSSELNVNALELEDSALYLCASSLFGVGGPRNQPQHFGDGTRLSIL.

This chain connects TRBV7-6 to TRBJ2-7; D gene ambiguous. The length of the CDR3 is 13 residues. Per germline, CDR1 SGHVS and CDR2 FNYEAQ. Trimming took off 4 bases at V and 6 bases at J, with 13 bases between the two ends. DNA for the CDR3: TGTGCCAGCAGCTCCCAGCGTGGCGGCGAGCAGTACTTC. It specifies CASSSQRGGEQYF.

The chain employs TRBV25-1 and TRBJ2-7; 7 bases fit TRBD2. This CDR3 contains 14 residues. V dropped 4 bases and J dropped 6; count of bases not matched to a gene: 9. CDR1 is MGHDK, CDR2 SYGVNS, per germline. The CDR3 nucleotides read TGTGCCAGCAGTGCGGGCGGGAGTTTATCCGAGCAGTACTTC. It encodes CASSAGGSLSEQYF.

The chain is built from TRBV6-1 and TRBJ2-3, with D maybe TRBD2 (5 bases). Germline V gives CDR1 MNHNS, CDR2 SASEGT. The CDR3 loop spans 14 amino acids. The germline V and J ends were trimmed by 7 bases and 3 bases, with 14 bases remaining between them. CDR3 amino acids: CASTVQAATDTQYF. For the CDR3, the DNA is TGTGCCAGCACTGTACAAGCGGCTACAGATACGCAGTATTTT.

The CDR3 nucleotides are TGTGCCAGCAGCCATAGAGGTAGCAATCAGCCCCAGCATTTT. This gives the protein CASSHRGSNQPQHF. V gene TRBV7-9 combines with J gene TRBJ1-5; no firm D call. The CDR3 sequence is 14 residues long. Trimming stripped 5 bases from V and 0 bases from J, with 8 bases between. The V gene's germline CDR1 is SEHNR and CDR2 FQNEAQ (reference sequence).

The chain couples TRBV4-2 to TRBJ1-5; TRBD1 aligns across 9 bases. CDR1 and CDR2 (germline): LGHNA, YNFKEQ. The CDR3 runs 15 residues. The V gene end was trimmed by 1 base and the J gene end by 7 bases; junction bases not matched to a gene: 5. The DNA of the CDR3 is TGTGCCAGCAGCCAAGTCACAGGGGGCGGGCAGCCCCAGCATTTT. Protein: CASSQVTGGGQPQHF.

CDR3 nucleotide sequence: TGTGCCAGCAGCATAGAGTCAAACACCGGGGAGCTGTTTTTT. It encodes CASSIESNTGELFF. The chain employs TRBV5-4 and TRBJ2-2; D is unclear. The CDR3 is made up of 14 amino acids. Per germline, CDR1 SGHNT and CDR2 YYREEE (reference sequence). V was clipped by 4 bases and J by 2 bases, with 9 bases between them.

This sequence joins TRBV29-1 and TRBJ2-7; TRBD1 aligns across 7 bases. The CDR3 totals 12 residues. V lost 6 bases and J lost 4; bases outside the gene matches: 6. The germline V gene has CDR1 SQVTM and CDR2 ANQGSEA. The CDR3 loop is CSVRDSLYEQYF. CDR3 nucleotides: TGCAGCGTCCGGGACAGTCTTTACGAGCAGTACTTC.

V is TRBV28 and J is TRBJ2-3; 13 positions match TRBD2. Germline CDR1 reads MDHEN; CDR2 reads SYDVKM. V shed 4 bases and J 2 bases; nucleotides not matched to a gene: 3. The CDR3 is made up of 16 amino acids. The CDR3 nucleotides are TGTGCCAGCAGTTCGGGGACTAGCGGGACCACAGATACGCAGTATTTT. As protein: CASSSGTSGTTDTQYF.

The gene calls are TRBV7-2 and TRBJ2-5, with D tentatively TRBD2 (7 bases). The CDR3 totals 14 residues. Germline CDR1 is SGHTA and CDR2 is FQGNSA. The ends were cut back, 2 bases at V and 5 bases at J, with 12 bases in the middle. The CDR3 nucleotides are TGTGCCAGCAGCTTACGGGGGGCCGCGGAGACCCAGTACTTC. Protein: CASSLRGAAETQYF.

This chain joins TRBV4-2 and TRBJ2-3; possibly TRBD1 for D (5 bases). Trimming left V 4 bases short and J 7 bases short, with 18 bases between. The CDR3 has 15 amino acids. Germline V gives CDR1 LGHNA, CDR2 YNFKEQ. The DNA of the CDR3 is TGTGCCAGCAGCCCCCCTGGGGCCCGGGCCCATACGCAGTATTTT. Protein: CASSPPGARAHTQYF.

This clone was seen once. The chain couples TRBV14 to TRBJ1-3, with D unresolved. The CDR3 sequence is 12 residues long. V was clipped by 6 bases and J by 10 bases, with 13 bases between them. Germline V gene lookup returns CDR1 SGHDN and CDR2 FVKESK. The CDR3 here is CASRRSGSTIYF. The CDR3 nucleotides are TGTGCCAGCAGAAGGAGTGGGTCTACCATATATTTT.

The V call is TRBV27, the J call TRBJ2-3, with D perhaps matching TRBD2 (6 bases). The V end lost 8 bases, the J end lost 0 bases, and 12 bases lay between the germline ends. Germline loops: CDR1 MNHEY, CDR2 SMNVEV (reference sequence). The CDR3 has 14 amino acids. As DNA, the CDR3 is TGTGCCAGCCGTGTAGCGGCTAGCACAGATACGCAGTATTTT. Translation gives CASRVAASTDTQYF.

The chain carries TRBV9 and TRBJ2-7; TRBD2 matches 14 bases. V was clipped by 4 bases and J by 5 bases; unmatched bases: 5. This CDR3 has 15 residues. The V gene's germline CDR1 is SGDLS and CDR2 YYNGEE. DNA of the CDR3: TGTGCCAGCAGCCCAGGACTAGCGGGAGGCAACGAGCAGTACTTC. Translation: CASSPGLAGGNEQYF.

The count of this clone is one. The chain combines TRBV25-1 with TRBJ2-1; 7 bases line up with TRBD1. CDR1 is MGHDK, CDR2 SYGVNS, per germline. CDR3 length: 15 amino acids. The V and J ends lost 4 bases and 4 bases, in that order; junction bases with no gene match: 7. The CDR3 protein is CASSAQGIQYNEQFF. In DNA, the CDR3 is TGTGCCAGCAGTGCACAGGGGATCCAATACAATGAGCAGTTCTTC.